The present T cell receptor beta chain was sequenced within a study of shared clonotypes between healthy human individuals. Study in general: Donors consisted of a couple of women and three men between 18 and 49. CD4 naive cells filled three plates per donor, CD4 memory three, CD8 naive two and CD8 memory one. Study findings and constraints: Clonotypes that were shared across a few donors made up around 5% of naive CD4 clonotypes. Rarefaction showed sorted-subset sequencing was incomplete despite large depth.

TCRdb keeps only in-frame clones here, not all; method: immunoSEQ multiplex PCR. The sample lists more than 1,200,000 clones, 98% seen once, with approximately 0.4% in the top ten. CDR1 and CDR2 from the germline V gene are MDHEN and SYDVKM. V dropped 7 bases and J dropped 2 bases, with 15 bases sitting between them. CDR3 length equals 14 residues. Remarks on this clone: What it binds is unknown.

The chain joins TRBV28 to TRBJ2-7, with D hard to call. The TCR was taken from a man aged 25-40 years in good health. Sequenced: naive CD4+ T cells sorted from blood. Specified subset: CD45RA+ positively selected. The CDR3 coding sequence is TGTGCCAGCACCCTTAGGAACATTCCCTACGAGCAGTACTTC. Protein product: CASTLRNIPYEQYF.